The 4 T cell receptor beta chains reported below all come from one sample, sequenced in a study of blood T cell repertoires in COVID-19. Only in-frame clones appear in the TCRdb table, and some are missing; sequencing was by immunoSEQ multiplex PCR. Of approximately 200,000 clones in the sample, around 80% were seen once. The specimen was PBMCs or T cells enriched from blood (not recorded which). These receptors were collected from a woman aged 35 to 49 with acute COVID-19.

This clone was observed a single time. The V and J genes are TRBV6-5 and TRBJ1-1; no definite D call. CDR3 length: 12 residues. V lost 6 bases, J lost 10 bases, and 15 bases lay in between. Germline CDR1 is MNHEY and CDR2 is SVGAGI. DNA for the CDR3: TGTGCCAGCAGCCGCAGACCCAGAGGAGCTTTCTTT. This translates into CASSRRPRGAFF.

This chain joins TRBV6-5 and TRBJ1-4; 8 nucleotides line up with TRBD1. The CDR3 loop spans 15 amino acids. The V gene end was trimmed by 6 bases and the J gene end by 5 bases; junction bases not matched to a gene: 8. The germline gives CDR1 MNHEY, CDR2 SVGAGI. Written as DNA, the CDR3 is TGTGCCAGCAGACCCTCGACAGGGGTAAATGAAAAACTGTTTTTT. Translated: CASRPSTGVNEKLFF.

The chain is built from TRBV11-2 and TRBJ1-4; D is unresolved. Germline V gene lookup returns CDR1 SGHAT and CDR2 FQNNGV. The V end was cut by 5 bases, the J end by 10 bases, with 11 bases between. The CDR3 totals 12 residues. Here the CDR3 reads CASSHEEGKLFF. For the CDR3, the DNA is TGTGCCAGCAGCCACGAGGAGGGAAAACTGTTTTTT.

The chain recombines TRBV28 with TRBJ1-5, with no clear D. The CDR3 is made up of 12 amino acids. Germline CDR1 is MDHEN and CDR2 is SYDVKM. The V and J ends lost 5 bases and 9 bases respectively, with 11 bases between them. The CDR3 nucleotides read TGTGCCAGCAGTATACGGGTCTCGCCCCAGCATTTT. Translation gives CASSIRVSPQHF.